The clone carrying this T cell receptor beta chain was seen only a few times. Its antigen remains unknown. Then a second PCR, running about 6 to 11 cycles, was carried out with a sample-barcoded 5' primer and a J-beta primer mix. Each cDNA molecule carried a tag from a template-switch adaptor that contained 12 random nucleotides. Individual samples furnished no less than 2.5 million CDR3-containing paired-end reads apiece. MiXCR was run by TCRdb on the 5' RACE reads, yielding one entry per CDR3 protein. The table records under 1 million distinct CDR3 sequences, more than 40% of them present only once. The sample is drawn from a study of blood T cells in healthy people across ages. Study-level points and caveats: Per million T cells, the diversity of TCR beta decreased roughly linearly as age advanced. Donor CMV status, an unknown factor, possibly confounded changes in expanded clonotypes.

Germline loops: CDR1 LGHNA, CDR2 YSLEER. The CDR3 sequence is 16 residues long. V lost 0 bases to trimming and J lost 4 bases; unmatched junction nucleotides: 5. V is TRBV4-3 and J is TRBJ2-1; 8 nucleotides line up with TRBD2. The TCR sequence derives from a man in his sixties in good health. Sequenced: blood. The CDR3 region has the DNA TGCGCCAGCAGCCAAGATGAAGCGGGAGTATACAATGAGCAGTTCTTC. Its protein is CASSQDEAGVYNEQFF.